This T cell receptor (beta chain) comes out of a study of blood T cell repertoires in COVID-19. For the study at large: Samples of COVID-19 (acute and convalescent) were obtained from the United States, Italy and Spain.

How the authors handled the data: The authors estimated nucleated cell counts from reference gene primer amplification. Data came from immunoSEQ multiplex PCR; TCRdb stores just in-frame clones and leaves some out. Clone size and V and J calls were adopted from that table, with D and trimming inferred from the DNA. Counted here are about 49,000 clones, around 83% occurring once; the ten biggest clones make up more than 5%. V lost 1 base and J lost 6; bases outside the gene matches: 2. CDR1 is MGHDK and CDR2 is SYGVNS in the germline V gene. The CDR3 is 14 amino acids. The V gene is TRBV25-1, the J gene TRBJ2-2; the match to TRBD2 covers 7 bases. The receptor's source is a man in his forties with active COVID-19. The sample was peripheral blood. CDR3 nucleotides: TGTGCCAGCAGTGAATGGGAGGGGTCCGGGGAGCTGTTTTTT. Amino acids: CASSEWEGSGELFF.